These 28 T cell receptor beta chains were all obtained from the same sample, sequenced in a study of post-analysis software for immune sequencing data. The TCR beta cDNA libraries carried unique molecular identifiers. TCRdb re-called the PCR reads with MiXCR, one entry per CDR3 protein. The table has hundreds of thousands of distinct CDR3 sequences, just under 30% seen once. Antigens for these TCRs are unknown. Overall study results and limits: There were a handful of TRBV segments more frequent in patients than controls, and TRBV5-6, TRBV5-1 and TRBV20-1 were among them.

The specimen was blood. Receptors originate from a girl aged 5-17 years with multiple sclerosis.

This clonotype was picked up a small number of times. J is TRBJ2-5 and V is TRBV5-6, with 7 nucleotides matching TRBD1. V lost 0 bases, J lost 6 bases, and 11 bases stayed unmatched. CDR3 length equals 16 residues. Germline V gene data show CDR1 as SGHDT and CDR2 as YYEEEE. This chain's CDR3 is CASSLVAGGGRQTQYF. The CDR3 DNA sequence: TGTGCCAGCAGCTTGGTCGCAGGGGGTGGGCGACAGACCCAGTACTTC.

The CDR3, as DNA: TGTGCCAGCAGGAACAGGGGCTCATCGAGCGGAGGCTACACCTTC. This translates into CASRNRGSSSGGYTF. The chain carries TRBV6-5 and TRBJ1-2; 7 nucleotides match TRBD1. V lost 6 bases and J lost 8; bases outside the gene matches: 15. Looked up from germline, CDR1 is MNHEY and CDR2 is SVGAGI. The CDR3 contains 15 residues.

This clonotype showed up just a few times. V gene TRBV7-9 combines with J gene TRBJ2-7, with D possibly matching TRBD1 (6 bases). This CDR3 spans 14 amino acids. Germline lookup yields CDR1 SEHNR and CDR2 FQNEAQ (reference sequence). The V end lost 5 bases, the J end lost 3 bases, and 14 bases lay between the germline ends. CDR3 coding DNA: TGTGCCAGCAGCGACCGGGACAAGGTCTACGAGCAGTACTTC. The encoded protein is CASSDRDKVYEQYF.

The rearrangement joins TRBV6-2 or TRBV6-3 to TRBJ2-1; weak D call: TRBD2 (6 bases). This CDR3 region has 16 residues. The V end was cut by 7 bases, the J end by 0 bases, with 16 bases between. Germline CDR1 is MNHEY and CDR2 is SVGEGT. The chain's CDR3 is CASINGGKSSYNEQFF. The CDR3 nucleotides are TGTGCCAGCATCAACGGGGGAAAGAGCTCCTACAATGAGCAGTTCTTC.

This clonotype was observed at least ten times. The CDR3 loop reads CASSDGGPIRQETQYF. The DNA of the CDR3 is TGTGCCAGCAGCGACGGGGGGCCGATTCGCCAAGAGACCCAGTACTTC. V is TRBV6-5 and J is TRBJ2-5, with D possibly being TRBD2 (7 bases). V shed 6 bases and J shed 1 base, with 18 bases lying between them. CDR1 and CDR2 from the germline V gene are MNHEY and SVGAGI. This CDR3 region has 16 residues.

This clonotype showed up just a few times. CDR3 sequence (DNA): TGTGCCAGCAGTTTGTGGGGACAGGGGGAAGATACGCAGTATTTT. Translating gives CASSLWGQGEDTQYF. The rearrangement joins TRBV27 to TRBJ2-3; 11 bases fit TRBD1. Germline V CDR1 and CDR2: MNHEY, SMNVEV (reference sequence). The J segment lost 5 bases and the V segment lost 3 bases, leaving 4 bases of the junction unmatched. The length of the CDR3 is 15 residues.

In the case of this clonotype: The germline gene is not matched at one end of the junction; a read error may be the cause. CDR3 protein: CASSQERVPNEKLYF. The CDR3 nucleotides are TGCGCCAGCAGCCAAGAGCGTGTGCCTAATGAAAAACTGTATTTT. The V call is TRBV4-1, the J call TRBJ1-4; D uncertain. CDR1 is MGHRA, CDR2 YSYEKL, per germline. This CDR3 comprises 15 residues.

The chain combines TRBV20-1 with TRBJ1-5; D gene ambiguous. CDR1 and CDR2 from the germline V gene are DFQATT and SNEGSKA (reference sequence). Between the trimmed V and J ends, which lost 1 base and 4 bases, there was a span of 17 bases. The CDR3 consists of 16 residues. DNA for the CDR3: TGCAGTGCTAGAGGGACTGTCGGCAGAAAAAATCAGCCCCAGCATTTT. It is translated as CSARGTVGRKNQPQHF.

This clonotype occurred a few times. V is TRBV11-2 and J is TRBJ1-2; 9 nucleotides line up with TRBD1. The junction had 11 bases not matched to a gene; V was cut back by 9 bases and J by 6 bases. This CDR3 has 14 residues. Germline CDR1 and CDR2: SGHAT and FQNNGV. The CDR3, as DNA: TGTGCCAGGACCCTCCGGGACAGGGATGATGGCTACACCTTC. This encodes CARTLRDRDDGYTF.

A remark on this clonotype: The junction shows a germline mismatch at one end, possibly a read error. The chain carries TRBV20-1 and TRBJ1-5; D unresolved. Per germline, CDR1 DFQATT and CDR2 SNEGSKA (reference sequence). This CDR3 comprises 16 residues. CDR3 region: CSTRIGYSDSNQPQHF. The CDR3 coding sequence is TGCAGTACTAGGATAGGGTACTCGGATAGCAATCAGCCCCAGCATTTT.

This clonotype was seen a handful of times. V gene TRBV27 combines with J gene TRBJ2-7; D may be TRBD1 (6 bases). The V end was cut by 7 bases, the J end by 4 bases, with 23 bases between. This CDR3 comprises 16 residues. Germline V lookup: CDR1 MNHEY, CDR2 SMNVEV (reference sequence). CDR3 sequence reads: CASKSLRGSTWYEQYF. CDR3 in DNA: TGTGCCAGCAAATCTCTCAGGGGTTCAACCTGGTACGAGCAGTACTTC.

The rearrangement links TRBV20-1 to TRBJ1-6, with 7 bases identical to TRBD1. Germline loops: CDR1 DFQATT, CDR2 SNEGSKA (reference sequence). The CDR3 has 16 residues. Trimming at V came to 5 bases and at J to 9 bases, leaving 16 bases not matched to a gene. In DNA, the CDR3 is TGCAGTGCTGTCACGACGACCAGGGGGGAGGTTTCACCCCTCCACTTT. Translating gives CSAVTTTRGEVSPLHF.

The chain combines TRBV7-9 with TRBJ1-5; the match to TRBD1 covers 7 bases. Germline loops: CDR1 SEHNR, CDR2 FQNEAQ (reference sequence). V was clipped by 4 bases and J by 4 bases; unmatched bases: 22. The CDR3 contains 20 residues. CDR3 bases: TGTGCCAGCAGCTCCACGAGACCCGGGACAGCGATAGGGCTTAATCAGCCCCAGCATTTT. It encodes CASSSTRPGTAIGLNQPQHF.

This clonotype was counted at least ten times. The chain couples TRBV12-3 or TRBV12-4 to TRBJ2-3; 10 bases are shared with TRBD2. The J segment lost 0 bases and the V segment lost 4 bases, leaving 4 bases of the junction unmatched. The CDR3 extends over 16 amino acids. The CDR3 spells CASSSWTSGSTDTQYF. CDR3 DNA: TGTGCCAGCAGTTCCTGGACTAGCGGTAGCACAGATACGCAGTATTTT.

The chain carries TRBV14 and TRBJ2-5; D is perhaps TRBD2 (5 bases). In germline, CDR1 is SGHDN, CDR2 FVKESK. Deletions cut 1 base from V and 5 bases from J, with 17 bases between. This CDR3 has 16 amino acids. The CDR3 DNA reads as TGTGCCAGCAGCCAAGGCCGAACGGGGTCAACGGAGACCCAGTACTTC. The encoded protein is CASSQGRTGSTETQYF.

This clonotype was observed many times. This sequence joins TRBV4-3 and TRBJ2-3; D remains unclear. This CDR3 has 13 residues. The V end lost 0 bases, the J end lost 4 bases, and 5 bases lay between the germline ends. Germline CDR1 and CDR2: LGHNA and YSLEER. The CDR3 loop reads CASSQDFSDTQYF. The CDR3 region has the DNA TGCGCCAGCAGCCAAGACTTCTCAGATACGCAGTATTTT.

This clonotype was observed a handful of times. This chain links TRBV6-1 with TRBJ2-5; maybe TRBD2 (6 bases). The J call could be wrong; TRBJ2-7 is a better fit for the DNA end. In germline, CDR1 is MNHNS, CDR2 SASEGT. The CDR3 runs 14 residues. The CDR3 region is CASSAPAGPYEQYF. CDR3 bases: TGTGCCAGCAGTGCGCCGGCGGGGCCCTACGAGCAGTACTTC.

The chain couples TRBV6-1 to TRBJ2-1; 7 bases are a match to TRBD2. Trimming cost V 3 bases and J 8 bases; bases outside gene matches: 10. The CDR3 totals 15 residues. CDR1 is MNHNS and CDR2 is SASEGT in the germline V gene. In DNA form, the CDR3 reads TGTGCCAGCAGTGACGGGCGGGGGTTCAGGGATGAGCAGTTCTTC. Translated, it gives CASSDGRGFRDEQFF.

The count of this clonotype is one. CDR3 region: CASSSIPTDTQYF. CDR3 DNA: TGTGCCAGCAGCTCGATACCCACAGATACGCAGTATTTT. The gene calls are TRBV7-6 and TRBJ2-3; D unclear. Trimming took 4 bases from V and 2 from J, leaving 7 bases between them. The CDR3 spans 13 residues. Germline V lookup: CDR1 SGHVS, CDR2 FNYEAQ.

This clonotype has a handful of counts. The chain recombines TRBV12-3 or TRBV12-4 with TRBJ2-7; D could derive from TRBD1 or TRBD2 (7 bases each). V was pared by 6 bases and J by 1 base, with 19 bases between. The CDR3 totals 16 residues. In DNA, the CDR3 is TGTGCCAGCAGATTCGACACAGGGGAGGGGTCCTACGAGCAGTACTTC. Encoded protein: CASRFDTGEGSYEQYF.

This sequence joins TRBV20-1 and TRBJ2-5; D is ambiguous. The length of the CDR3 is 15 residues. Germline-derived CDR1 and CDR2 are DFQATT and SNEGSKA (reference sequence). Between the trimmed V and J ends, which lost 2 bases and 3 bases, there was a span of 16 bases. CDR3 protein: CSARWILVSEETQYF. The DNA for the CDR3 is TGCAGTGCTAGATGGATATTGGTTTCAGAAGAGACCCAGTACTTC.

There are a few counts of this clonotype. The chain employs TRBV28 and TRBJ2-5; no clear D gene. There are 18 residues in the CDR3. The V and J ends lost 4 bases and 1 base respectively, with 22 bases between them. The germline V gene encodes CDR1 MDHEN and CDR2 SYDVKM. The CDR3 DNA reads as TGTGCCAGCAGTTCAAGATTTGGGCCGGGCGTGGTCCAAGAGACCCAGTACTTC. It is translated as CASSSRFGPGVVQETQYF.

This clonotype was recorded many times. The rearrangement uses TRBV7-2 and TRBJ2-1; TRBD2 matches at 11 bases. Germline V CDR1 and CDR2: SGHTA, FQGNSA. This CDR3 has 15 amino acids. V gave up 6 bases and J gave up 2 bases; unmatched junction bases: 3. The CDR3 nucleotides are TGTGCCAGCAGTTTGACTAGCGGGGCCTACAATGAGCAGTTCTTC. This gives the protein CASSLTSGAYNEQFF.

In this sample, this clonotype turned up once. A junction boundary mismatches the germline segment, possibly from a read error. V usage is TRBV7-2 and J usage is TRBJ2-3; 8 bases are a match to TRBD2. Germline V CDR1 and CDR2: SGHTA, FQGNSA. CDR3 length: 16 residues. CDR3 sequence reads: CASSLGGGRTPDTQYF. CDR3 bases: TGCGCCAGCAGCTTAGGTGGCGGGAGGACTCCAGATACGCAGTATTTT.

The CDR3 nucleotides are TGCAGTGCTGCCAAGCTCGGTGGCTACACCTTC. This translates into CSAAKLGGYTF. The chain is built from TRBV20-1 and TRBJ1-2; D gene uncertain. The V end lost 5 bases, the J end lost 7 bases, and 11 bases lay between the germline ends. Germline V CDR1 and CDR2: DFQATT, SNEGSKA (reference sequence). This CDR3 is 11 amino acids long.

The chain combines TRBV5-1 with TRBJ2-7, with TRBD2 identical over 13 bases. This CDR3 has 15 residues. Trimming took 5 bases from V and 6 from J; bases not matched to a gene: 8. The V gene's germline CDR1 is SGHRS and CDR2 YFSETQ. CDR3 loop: CASSRRGLAGPEQYF. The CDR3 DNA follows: TGCGCCAGCAGTCGTCGGGGACTAGCGGGACCCGAGCAGTACTTC.

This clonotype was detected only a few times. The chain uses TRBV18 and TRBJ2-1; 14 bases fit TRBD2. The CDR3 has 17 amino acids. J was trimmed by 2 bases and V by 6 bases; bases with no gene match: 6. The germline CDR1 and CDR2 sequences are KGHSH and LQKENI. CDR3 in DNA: TGTGCCAGCTCGGGACTAGCGGGAGATCACCCCTACAATGAGCAGTTCTTC. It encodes CASSGLAGDHPYNEQFF.

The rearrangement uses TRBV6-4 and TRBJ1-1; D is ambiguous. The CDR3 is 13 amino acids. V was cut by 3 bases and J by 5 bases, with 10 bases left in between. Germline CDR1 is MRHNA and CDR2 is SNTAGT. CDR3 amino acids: CASSETGRTEAFF. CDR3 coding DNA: TGTGCCAGCAGTGAGACCGGGAGAACTGAAGCTTTCTTT.